This T cell receptor (beta chain) derives from a study of tissue T cells after allogeneic stem cell transplantation. Trimming removed 7 bases at V and 0 bases at J, with 6 bases between. CDR3 length: 11 amino acids. CDR1 is SQVTM and CDR2 is ANQGSEA in the germline V gene. Non-transplant comparator patients with other cancers had at least five gastrointestinal samples and no known gastrointestinal disease. Median post-mortem interval was around 10 hours for GI, liver, skin and lymphoid tissues. Comments on this clone: The antigen is undetermined.

The assay was immunoSEQ multiplex PCR, and TCRdb's table has in-frame clones only and misses some. The repertoire includes about 25,000 clones, about 73% of them detected once, and approximately 7.7% sits in the top ten. General observations from the study: Only a limited share of tissue TCRs appeared in blood or spleen.

This chain links TRBV29-1 with TRBJ1-2; the D gene is possibly TRBD1 (6 bases). This receptor was obtained from a female donor over 55 with lung cancer. This specimen consisted of tissue from the ileum, obtained at autopsy. The CDR3 reads CSGDTNYGYTF. The CDR3 DNA reads TGCAGCGGGGACACTAACTATGGCTACACCTTC.